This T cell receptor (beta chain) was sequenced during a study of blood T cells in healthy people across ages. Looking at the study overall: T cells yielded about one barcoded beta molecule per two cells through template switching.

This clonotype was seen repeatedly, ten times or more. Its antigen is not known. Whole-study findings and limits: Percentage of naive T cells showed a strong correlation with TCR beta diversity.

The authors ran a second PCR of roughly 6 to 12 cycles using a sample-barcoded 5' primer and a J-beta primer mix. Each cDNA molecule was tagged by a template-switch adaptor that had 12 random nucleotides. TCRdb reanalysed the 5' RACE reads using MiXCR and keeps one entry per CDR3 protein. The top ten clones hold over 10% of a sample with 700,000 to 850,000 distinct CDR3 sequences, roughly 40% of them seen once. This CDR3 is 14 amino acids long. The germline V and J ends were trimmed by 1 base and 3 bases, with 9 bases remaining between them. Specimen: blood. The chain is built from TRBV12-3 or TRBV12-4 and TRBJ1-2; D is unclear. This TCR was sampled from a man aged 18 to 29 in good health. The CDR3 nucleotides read TGTGCCAGCAGTTTAGGGTCGGAATACTATGGCTACACCTTC. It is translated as CASSLGSEYYGYTF.